Given below is one T cell receptor beta chain in context. The antigen is unknown. The data were obtained in a study of T cells in Graves' hyperthyroidism and ophthalmopathy. Study outcomes and limitations: Ophthalmopathy and stable hyperthyroidism were told apart by a 13 V-J model.

The V end was cut by 1 base, the J end by 4 bases, with 14 bases between. The CDR3 has 15 amino acids. Amplified TCR beta CDR3 regions came from RNA transcripts. With the HTBI primer set, the TCR CDR3 went through a first round of RT-PCR. TCRdb reprocessed the multiplex PCR reads with MiXCR, giving one entry per CDR3 protein. The table shows approximately 300,000 distinct CDR3 sequences, with around 15% occurring only once. Sequenced input: blood. The chain couples TRBV12-3 or TRBV12-4 to TRBJ2-7; D is undetermined. The clonotype originates from a woman aged 60-75 years with Graves' ophthalmopathy. This chain's CDR3 is CASSLGQVPRYEQYF. CDR3 nucleotides: TGTGCCAGCAGTTTAGGGCAGGTGCCCCGGTACGAGCAGTACTTC.